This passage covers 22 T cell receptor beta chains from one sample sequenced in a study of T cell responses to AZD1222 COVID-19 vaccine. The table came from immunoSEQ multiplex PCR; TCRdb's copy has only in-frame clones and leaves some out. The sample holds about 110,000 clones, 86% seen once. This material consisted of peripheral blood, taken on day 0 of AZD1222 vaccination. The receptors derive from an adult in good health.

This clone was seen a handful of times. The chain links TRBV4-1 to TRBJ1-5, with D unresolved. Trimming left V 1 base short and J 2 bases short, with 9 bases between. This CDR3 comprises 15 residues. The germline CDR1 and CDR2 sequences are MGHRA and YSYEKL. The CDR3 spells CASSQGILGNQPQHF. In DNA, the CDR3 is TGCGCCAGCAGCCAAGGGATCCTGGGCAATCAGCCCCAGCATTTT.

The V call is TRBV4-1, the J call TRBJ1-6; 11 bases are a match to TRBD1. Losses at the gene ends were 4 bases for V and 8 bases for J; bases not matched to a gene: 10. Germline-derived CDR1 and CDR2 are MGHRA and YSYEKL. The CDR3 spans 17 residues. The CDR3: CASSPLRPGQGDSPLHF. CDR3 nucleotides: TGCGCCAGCAGCCCTCTCCGACCGGGACAGGGGGATTCACCCCTCCACTTT.

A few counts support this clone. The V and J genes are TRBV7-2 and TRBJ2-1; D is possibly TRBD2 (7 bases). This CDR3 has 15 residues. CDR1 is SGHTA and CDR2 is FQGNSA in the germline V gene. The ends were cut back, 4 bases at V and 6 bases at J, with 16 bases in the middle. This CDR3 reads CASSWTPGGGNEQFF. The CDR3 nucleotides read TGTGCCAGCAGCTGGACCCCGGGGGGCGGCAATGAGCAGTTCTTC.

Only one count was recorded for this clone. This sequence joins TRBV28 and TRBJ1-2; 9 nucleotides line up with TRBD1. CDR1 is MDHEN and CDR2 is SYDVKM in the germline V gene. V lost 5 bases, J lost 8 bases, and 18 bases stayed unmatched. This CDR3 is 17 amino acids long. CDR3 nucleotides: TGTGCCAGCAGTGACCCGGGACAGGGACCTCCCGGAGTGGGCTACACCTTC. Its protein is CASSDPGQGPPGVGYTF.

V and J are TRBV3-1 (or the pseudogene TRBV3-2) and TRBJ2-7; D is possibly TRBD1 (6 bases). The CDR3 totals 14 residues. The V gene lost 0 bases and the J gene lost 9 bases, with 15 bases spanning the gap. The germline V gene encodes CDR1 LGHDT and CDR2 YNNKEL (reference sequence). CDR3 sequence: CASSQDGAGDRQYF. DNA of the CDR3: TGTGCCAGCAGCCAAGATGGAGCAGGGGATAGGCAGTACTTC.

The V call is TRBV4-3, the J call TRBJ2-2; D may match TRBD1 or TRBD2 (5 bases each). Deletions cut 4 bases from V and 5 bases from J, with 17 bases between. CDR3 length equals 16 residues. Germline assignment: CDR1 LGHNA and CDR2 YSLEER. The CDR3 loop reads CASSLGTGTGTGELFF. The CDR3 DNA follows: TGCGCCAGCAGCCTCGGGACCGGGACGGGGACCGGGGAGCTGTTTTTT.

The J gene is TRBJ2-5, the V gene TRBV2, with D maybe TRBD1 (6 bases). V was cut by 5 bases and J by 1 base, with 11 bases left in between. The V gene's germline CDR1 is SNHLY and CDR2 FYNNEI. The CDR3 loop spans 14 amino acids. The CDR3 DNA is TGTGCCAGCAGTCTTCAGGGGATCCAAGAGACCCAGTACTTC. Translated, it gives CASSLQGIQETQYF.

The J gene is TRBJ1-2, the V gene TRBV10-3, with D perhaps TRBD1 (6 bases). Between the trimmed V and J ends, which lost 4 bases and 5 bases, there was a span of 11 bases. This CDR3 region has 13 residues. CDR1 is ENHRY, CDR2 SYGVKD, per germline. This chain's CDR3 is CAISAGTFYGYTF. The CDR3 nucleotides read TGTGCCATCAGTGCTGGGACATTTTATGGCTACACCTTC.

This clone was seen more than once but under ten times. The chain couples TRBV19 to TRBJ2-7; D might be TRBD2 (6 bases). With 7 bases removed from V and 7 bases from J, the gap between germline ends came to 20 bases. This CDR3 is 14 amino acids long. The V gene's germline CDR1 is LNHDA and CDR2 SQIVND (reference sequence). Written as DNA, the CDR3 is TGTGCCAGTACGAGACAGCCGGGGGAAGGTGAGCAGTACTTC. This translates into CASTRQPGEGEQYF.

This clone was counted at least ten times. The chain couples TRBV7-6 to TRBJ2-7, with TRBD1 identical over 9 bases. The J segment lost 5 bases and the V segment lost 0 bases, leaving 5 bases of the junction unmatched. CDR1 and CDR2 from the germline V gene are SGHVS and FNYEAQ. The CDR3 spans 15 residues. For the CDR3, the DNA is TGTGCCAGCAGCTTAGCGGGGGACAGGGCTGACGAGCAGTACTTC. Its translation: CASSLAGDRADEQYF.

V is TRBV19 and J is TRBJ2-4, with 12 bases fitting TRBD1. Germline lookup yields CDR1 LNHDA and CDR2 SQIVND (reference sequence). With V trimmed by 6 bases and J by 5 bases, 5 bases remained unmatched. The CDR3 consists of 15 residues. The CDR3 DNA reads TGTGCCAGTAGCGGGACAGGGGGCTATCAAAACATTCAGTACTTC. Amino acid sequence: CASSGTGGYQNIQYF. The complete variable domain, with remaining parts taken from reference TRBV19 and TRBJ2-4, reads DGGITQSPKYLFRKEGQNVTLSCEQNLNHDAMYWYRQDPGQGLRLIYYSQIVNDFQKGDIAEGYSVSREKKESFPLTVTSAQKNPTAFYLCASSGTGGYQNIQYFGAGTRLSVL.

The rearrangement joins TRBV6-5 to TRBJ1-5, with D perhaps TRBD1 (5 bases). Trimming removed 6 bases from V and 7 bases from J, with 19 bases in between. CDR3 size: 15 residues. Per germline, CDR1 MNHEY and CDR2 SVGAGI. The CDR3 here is CASSSLDRLGQPQHF. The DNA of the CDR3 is TGTGCCAGCAGCTCTCTAGACAGATTGGGACAGCCCCAGCATTTT.

CDR3 nucleotide sequence: TGCGCCAGCAGCTCTTCCCCCGGGACAGAGAACACTGAAGCTTTCTTT. Translation gives CASSSSPGTENTEAFF. V gene TRBV5-1 combines with J gene TRBJ1-1; 7 bases map to TRBD1. V trimming: 3 bases; J trimming: 1 base; junction bases outside the gene matches: 9. The CDR3 covers 16 residues. The V gene's germline CDR1 is SGHRS and CDR2 YFSETQ.

The DNA for the CDR3 is TGTGCCAGTAGTCAAGGGGCCGGCAATCAGCCCCAGCATTTT. Protein: CASSQGAGNQPQHF. The J gene is TRBJ1-5, the V gene TRBV19; perhaps TRBD1 as D (5 bases). Germline CDR1 is LNHDA and CDR2 is SQIVND (reference sequence). V lost 5 bases to trimming and J lost 2 bases, with 10 bases between them. The CDR3 is made up of 14 amino acids. The variable domain in full, completed from reference TRBV19 and TRBJ1-5, reads DGGITQSPKYLFRKEGQNVTLSCEQNLNHDAMYWYRQDPGQGLRLIYYSQIVNDFQKGDIAEGYSVSREKKESFPLTVTSAQKNPTAFYLCASSQGAGNQPQHFGDGTRLSIL.

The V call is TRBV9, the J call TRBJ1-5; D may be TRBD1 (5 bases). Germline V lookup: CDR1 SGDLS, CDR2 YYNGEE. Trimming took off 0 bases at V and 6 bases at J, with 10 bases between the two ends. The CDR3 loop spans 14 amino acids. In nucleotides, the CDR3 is TGTGCCAGCAGCGTAGATGTTGGGGCTCAGCCCCAGCATTTT. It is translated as CASSVDVGAQPQHF.

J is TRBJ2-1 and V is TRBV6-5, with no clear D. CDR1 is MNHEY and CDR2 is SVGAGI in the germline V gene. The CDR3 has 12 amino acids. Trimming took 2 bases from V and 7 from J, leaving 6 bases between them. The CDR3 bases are TGTGCCAGCAGTTACCGACGGAATGAGCAGTTCTTC. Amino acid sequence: CASSYRRNEQFF.

CDR3 residues: CSANDRVDEQYF. In DNA form, the CDR3 reads TGCAGTGCTAATGACAGGGTCGACGAGCAGTACTTC. V gene TRBV20-1 combines with J gene TRBJ2-7, with 7 bases matching TRBD1. V lost 4 bases, J lost 5 bases, and 5 bases stayed unmatched. This CDR3 region has 12 residues. CDR1 and CDR2 (germline): DFQATT, SNEGSKA (reference sequence).

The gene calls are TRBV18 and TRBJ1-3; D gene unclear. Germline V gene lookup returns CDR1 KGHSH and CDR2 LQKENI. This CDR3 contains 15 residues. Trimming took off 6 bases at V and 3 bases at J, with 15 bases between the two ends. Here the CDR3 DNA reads TGTGCCAGCTCCCGCGACAAGATTGTTGGAAACACCATATATTTT. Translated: CASSRDKIVGNTIYF.

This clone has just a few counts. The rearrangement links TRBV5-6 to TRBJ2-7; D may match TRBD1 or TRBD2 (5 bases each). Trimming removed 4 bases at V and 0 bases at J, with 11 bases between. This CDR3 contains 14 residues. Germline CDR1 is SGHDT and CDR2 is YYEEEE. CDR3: CASSVAGSSYEQYF. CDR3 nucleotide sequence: TGTGCCAGCAGCGTTGCAGGGAGCTCCTACGAGCAGTACTTC.

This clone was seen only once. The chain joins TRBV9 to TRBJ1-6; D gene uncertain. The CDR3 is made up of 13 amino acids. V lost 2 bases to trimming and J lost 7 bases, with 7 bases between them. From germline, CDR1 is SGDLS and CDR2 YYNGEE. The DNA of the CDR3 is TGTGCCAGCAGCGTGAGTGGGAATTCACCCCTCCACTTT. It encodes CASSVSGNSPLHF.

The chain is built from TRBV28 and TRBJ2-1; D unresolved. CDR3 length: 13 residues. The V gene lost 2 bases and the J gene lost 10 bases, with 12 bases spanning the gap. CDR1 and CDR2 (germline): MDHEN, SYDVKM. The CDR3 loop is CASSLLGRTEQFF. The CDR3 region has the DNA TGTGCCAGCAGTTTACTAGGCAGGACGGAGCAGTTCTTC.

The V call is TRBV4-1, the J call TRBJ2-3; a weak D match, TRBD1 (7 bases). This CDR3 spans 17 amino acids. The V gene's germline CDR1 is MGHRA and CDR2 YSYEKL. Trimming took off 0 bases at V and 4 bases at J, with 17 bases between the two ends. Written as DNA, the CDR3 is TGCGCCAGCAGCCAAGATCCCCCAGGGGGGATTGCAGATACGCAGTATTTT. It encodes CASSQDPPGGIADTQYF.